These 23 T cell receptor beta chains were sequenced from one sample in a study of blood T cell repertoires in COVID-19. Data came from immunoSEQ multiplex PCR; TCRdb stores just in-frame clones and leaves some out. The sample has around 140,000 clones, around nine tenths seen once. The specimen was peripheral blood. The receptors were sampled from a man in his 70s with active COVID-19.

This clone showed up many times. The chain joins TRBV29-1 to TRBJ2-7; a possible D gene is TRBD2 (5 bases). Germline CDR1 and CDR2: SQVTM and ANQGSEA. This CDR3 comprises 16 residues. V was pared by 7 bases and J by 3 bases, with 25 bases between. The CDR3 is CSAHALGSSNIYEQYF. The CDR3 region has the DNA TGCAGCGCCCACGCCTTGGGGAGTTCCAACATCTACGAGCAGTACTTC.

The chain uses TRBV2 and TRBJ2-1; no clear D. The CDR3 has 10 amino acids. In germline, CDR1 is SNHLY, CDR2 FYNNEI. V was clipped by 0 bases and J by 15 bases, with 6 bases between them. DNA for the CDR3: TGTGCCAGCAGTGAAGCGCAGCGGTTCTTC. Protein: CASSEAQRFF.

The chain carries TRBV2 and TRBJ1-1; D remains unclear. The V gene lost 4 bases and the J gene lost 0 bases, with 6 bases spanning the gap. Germline V gives CDR1 SNHLY, CDR2 FYNNEI. The CDR3 has 13 residues. The CDR3 loop is CASSVTVNTEAFF. In DNA, the CDR3 is TGTGCCAGCAGTGTAACGGTGAACACTGAAGCTTTCTTT.

V is TRBV19 and J is TRBJ1-6; 9 bases align to TRBD1. The CDR3 runs to 14 residues. The V gene's germline CDR1 is LNHDA and CDR2 SQIVND (reference sequence). Trimming removed 4 bases from V and 9 bases from J; junction bases left unmatched: 4. The CDR3 loop reads CASSRQGGRSPLHF. CDR3 coding DNA: TGTGCCAGTAGTAGACAGGGGGGGCGTTCACCCCTCCACTTT.

This chain links TRBV25-1 with TRBJ1-4; TRBD1 is a possible D gene (5 bases). Germline CDR1 is MGHDK and CDR2 is SYGVNS. V was pared by 0 bases and J by 4 bases, with 9 bases between. This CDR3 has 15 residues. For the CDR3, the DNA is TGTGCCAGCAGTGAATATCAGGGTAATAATGAAAAACTGTTTTTT. Translation gives CASSEYQGNNEKLFF. The full variable domain, in which reference TRBV25-1 and TRBJ1-4 provide the parts outside the CDR3, is EADIYQTPRYLVIGTGKKITLECSQTMGHDKMYWYQQDPGMELHLIHYSYGVNSTEKGDLSSESTVSRIRTEHFPLTLESARPSHTSQYLCASSEYQGNNEKLFFGSGTQLSVL.

V and J are TRBV7-2 and TRBJ2-7; 11 bases are a match to TRBD1. The J segment lost 6 bases and the V segment lost 5 bases, leaving 6 bases of the junction unmatched. Germline CDR1 and CDR2: SGHTA and FQGNSA. CDR3 length: 14 amino acids. The CDR3 DNA reads as TGTGCCAGCAGCCTCCAGGGACAGGGGGGCGAGCAGTACTTC. It encodes CASSLQGQGGEQYF.

The chain combines TRBV18 with TRBJ2-5, with 12 positions matching TRBD1. Unmatched junction bases numbered 15, after V lost 6 bases and J lost 4 bases. Germline CDR1 is KGHSH and CDR2 is LQKENI. This CDR3 is built from 18 residues. This chain's CDR3 is CASSWDRGLKITGETQYF. CDR3 in DNA: TGTGCCAGCTCGTGGGACAGGGGGCTCAAAATAACGGGAGAGACCCAGTACTTC.

In regard to this clone: This specimen includes other DNA sequences encoding the same CDR3. V gene TRBV30 combines with J gene TRBJ2-7; no definite D call. Germline CDR1 and CDR2: GTSNPN and SVGIG (reference sequence). The CDR3 is made up of 11 amino acids. The V gene lost 1 base and the J gene lost 3 bases, with 4 bases spanning the gap. CDR3 DNA sequence: TGTGCCTGGAGTGGCGGCTACGAGCAGTACTTC. As protein: CAWSGGYEQYF.

As DNA, the CDR3 is TGTGCCAGCAATGGAGGGGGGACAGGGGAAACCGAGCAGTACTTC. Translation gives CASNGGGTGETEQYF. This chain uses TRBV6-5 with TRBJ2-7; 10 bases agree with TRBD1. This CDR3 region has 15 residues. The germline V gene encodes CDR1 MNHEY and CDR2 SVGAGI. V gave up 7 bases and J gave up 6 bases; unmatched junction bases: 12.

The rearrangement uses TRBV28 and TRBJ1-5; D ambiguous. The germline V gene has CDR1 MDHEN and CDR2 SYDVKM. The CDR3 has 13 residues. Between the trimmed V and J ends, which lost 2 bases and 8 bases, there was a span of 10 bases. The CDR3 reads CASSLTGMKPQHF. The CDR3 DNA reads TGTGCCAGCAGTTTAACCGGGATGAAGCCCCAGCATTTT.

Turning to this clone: A junction end diverges from the germline sequence, so it may reflect a read error. The chain links TRBV7-7 to TRBJ2-1; 8 bases align to TRBD1. The CDR3 has 16 residues. CDR1 and CDR2 from the germline V gene are SSHAT and FNYEAQ (reference sequence). CDR3 amino acids: CASSLRTGTGQNEQFF. The DNA of the CDR3 is TGTGCTAGCAGCTTACGAACCGGGACAGGTCAAAATGAGCAGTTCTTC. Combining the CDR3 with reference TRBV7-7 and TRBJ2-1 gives the whole variable domain GAGVSQSPRYKVTKRGQDVTLRCDPISSHATLYWYQQALGQGPEFLTYFNYEAQPDKSGLPSDRFSAERPEGSISTLTIQRTEQRDSAMYRCASSLRTGTGQNEQFFGPGTRLTVL.

This clone showed up just a few times. CDR3 region: CAWSPEEDQPQHF. CDR3 bases: TGTGCCTGGAGTCCCGAGGAGGATCAGCCCCAGCATTTT. This chain uses TRBV30 with TRBJ1-5; no clear D gene. V gave up 2 bases and J gave up 5 bases, with 10 bases separating them. Germline CDR1 GTSNPN, CDR2 SVGIG (reference sequence). The CDR3 runs to 13 residues.

This clone was counted between two and nine times. This chain joins TRBV15 and TRBJ2-7; tentative D call: TRBD2 (6 bases). Trimming left V 4 bases short and J 2 bases short, with 12 bases between. Germline V gene sequence: CDR1 LNHNV, CDR2 YYDKDF (reference sequence). The CDR3 consists of 14 residues. The CDR3 sequence: CATSKPGLPYEQYF. The DNA of the CDR3 is TGTGCCACCAGCAAACCGGGACTGCCCTACGAGCAGTACTTC.

The DNA for the CDR3 is TGTGCCAGCACTCGCGGGAGGGCCACCACCGGGGAGCTGTTTTTT. Residues: CASTRGRATTGELFF. The chain links TRBV9 to TRBJ2-2, with TRBD2 matching over 9 bases. Trimming took 6 bases from V and 4 from J; bases not matched to a gene: 7. Germline CDR1 is SGDLS and CDR2 is YYNGEE. CDR3 length: 15 amino acids.

The rearrangement links TRBV6-5 to TRBJ2-7, with 8 bases lining up with TRBD1. Germline lookup yields CDR1 MNHEY and CDR2 SVGAGI. This CDR3 is built from 14 residues. Germline trimming cut 7 bases from V and 1 base from J; bases unmatched to any gene: 6. The CDR3 reads CASTGTGISYEQYF. CDR3 sequence (DNA): TGTGCCAGCACAGGGACAGGCATTTCCTACGAGCAGTACTTC.

This clone was observed a single time. J is TRBJ2-2 and V is TRBV7-2; 7 bases match TRBD2. The CDR3 sequence is 16 residues long. Germline trimming cut 4 bases from V and 3 bases from J; bases unmatched to any gene: 8. Germline CDR1 reads SGHTA; CDR2 reads FQGNSA. This CDR3 is CASSWGGPMDTGELFF. The DNA for the CDR3 is TGTGCCAGCAGCTGGGGAGGGCCGATGGACACCGGGGAGCTGTTTTTT.

V gene TRBV10-2 combines with J gene TRBJ1-5; TRBD1 agrees at 10 bases. Germline trimming cut 7 bases from V and 5 bases from J; bases unmatched to any gene: 8. The CDR3 runs 15 residues. The germline CDR1 and CDR2 sequences are WSHSY and SAAADI. CDR3 in amino acids: CASTGDRGIDQPQHF. CDR3 nucleotide sequence: TGCGCCAGCACCGGGGACAGGGGTATCGATCAGCCCCAGCATTTT.

The CDR3 spells CASSQLAGGKNEQFF. CDR3 DNA sequence: TGTGCCAGCAGCCAACTAGCGGGAGGGAAAAATGAGCAGTTCTTC. The J gene is TRBJ2-1, the V gene TRBV4-2, with 12 bases fitting TRBD2. Per germline, CDR1 LGHNA and CDR2 YNFKEQ. With 2 bases clipped from V and 7 bases from J, the junction kept 3 bases outside the gene matches. The CDR3 is 15 residues long.

The genes are TRBV29-1 and TRBJ1-1, with D possibly matching TRBD1 (6 bases). Germline V gene lookup returns CDR1 SQVTM and CDR2 ANQGSEA. V was clipped by 4 bases and J by 0 bases, with 12 bases between them. The CDR3 runs to 14 residues. This chain's CDR3 is CSVVGGNVNTEAFF. The CDR3 nucleotides are TGCAGCGTTGTAGGGGGTAACGTGAACACTGAAGCTTTCTTT.

This chain uses TRBV29-1 with TRBJ2-7; maybe TRBD1 (6 bases). Germline V CDR1 and CDR2: SQVTM, ANQGSEA. The CDR3 consists of 12 residues. V lost 2 bases, J lost 6 bases, and 11 bases lay in between. In DNA, the CDR3 is TGCAGCGTTGAACTTCTACAGGGCGAGCAGTACTTC. As protein: CSVELLQGEQYF.

The chain recombines TRBV7-5 with TRBJ2-5; no check of the table's D call, TRBD2, against the DNA was made. TRBV7-5 is deemed a pseudogene. This CDR3 region has 15 residues. CDR3 protein: CVRSWGGGVRETQYF. CDR3 bases: TGTGTCAGAAGCTGGGGCGGGGGAGTGCGGGAGACCCAGTACTTC.

V gene TRBV13 combines with J gene TRBJ2-2, with 8 nucleotides matching TRBD2. Germline V lookup: CDR1 PRHDT, CDR2 FYEKMQ (reference sequence). Trimming took 4 bases from V and 2 from J; bases not matched to a gene: 12. The CDR3 is made up of 18 amino acids. CDR3 in DNA: TGTGCCAGCAGCTCCCCAAGTGACAGCGGGAGTAACACCGGGGAGCTGTTTTTT. Encoded protein: CASSSPSDSGSNTGELFF.

V is TRBV5-1 and J is TRBJ2-1, with 7 bases lining up with TRBD2. Losses at the gene ends were 0 bases for V and 8 bases for J; bases not matched to a gene: 8. CDR3 length equals 15 residues. Looked up from germline, CDR1 is SGHRS and CDR2 is YFSETQ. The DNA for the CDR3 is TGCGCCAGCAGCTTGGAGGCGGGAGTTTTGTATGAGCAGTTCTTC. Encoded protein: CASSLEAGVLYEQFF.